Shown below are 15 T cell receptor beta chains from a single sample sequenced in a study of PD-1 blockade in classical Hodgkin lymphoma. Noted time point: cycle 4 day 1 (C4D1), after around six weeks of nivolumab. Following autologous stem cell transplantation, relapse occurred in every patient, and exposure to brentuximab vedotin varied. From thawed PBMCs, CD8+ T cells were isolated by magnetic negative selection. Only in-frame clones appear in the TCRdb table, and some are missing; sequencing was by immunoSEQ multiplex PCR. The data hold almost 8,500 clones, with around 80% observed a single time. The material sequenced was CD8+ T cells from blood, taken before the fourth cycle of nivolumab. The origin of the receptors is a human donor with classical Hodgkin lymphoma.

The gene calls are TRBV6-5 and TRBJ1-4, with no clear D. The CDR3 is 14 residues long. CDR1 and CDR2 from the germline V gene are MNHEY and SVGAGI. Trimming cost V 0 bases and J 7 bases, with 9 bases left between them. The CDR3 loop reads CASSYSLEVEKLFF. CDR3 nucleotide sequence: TGTGCCAGCAGTTACTCTCTAGAAGTTGAAAAACTGTTTTTT.

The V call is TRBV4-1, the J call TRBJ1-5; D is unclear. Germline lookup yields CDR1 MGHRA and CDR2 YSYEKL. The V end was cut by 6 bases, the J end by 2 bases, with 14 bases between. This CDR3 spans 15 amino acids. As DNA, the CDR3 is TGCGCCAGCAGGTTGGGCCTCGGGGGCAATCAGCCCCAGCATTTT. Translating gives CASRLGLGGNQPQHF.

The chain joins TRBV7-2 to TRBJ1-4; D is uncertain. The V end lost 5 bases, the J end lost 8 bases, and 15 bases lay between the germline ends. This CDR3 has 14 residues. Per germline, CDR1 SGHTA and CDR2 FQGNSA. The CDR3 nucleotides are TGTGCCAGCAGCCCTTGGGGTATGGGGGAAAAACTGTTTTTT. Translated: CASSPWGMGEKLFF.

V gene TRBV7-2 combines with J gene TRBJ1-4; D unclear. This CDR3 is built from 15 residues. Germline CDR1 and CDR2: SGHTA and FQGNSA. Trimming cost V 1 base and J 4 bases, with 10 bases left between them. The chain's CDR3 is CASSLGALNNEKLFF. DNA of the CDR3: TGTGCCAGCAGCTTAGGGGCGTTAAATAATGAAAAACTGTTTTTT.

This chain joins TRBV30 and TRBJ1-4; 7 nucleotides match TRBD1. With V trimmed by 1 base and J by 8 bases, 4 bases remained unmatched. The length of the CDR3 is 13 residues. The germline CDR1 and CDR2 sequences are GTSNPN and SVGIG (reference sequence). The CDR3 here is CAWSDRGGEKLFF. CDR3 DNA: TGTGCCTGGAGTGACAGGGGAGGAGAAAAACTGTTTTTT.

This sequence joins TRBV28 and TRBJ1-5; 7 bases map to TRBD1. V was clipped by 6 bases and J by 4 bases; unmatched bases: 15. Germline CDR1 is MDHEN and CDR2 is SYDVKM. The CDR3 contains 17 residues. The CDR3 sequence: CASSPAIDRVRNQPQHF. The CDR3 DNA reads TGTGCCAGCAGCCCCGCCATTGACAGGGTAAGAAATCAGCCCCAGCATTTT.

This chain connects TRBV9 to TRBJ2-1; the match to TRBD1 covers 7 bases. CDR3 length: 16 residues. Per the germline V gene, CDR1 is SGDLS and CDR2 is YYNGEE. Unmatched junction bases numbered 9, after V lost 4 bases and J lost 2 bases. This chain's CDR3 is CASSLSGTEPYNEQFF. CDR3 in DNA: TGTGCCAGCAGCTTATCCGGGACAGAGCCCTACAATGAGCAGTTCTTC.

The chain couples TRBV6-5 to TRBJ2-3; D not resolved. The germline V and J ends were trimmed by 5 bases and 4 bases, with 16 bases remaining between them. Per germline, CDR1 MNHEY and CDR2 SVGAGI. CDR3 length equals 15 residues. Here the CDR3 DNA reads TGTGCCAGCAGTCCCGGACCCCTCAACCCAGATACGCAGTATTTT. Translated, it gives CASSPGPLNPDTQYF.

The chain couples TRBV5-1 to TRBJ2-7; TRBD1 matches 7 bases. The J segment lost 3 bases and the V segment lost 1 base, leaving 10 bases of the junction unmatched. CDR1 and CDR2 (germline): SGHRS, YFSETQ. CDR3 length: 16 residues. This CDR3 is CASSLPYWDSDYEQYF. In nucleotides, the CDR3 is TGCGCCAGCAGCTTGCCTTACTGGGACAGCGACTACGAGCAGTACTTC. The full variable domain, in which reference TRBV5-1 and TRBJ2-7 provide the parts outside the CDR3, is KAGVTQTPRYLIKTRGQQVTLSCSPISGHRSVSWYQQTPGQGLQFLFEYFSETQRNKGNFPGRFSGRQFSNSRSEMNVSTLELGDSALYLCASSLPYWDSDYEQYFGPGTRLTVT.

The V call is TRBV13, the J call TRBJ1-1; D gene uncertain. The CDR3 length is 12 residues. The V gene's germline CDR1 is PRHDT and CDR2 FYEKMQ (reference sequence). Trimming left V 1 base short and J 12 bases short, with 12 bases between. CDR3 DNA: TGTGCCAGCAGCTTAGAGGAGGGTCGGCCTTTCTTT. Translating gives CASSLEEGRPFF.

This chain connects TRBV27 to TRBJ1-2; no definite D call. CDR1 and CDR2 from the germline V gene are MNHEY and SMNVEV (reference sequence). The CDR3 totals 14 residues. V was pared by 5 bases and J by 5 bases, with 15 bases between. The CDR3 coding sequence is TGTGCCAGCAGTCCGTCGGGGTCACTATATGGCTACACCTTC. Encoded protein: CASSPSGSLYGYTF.

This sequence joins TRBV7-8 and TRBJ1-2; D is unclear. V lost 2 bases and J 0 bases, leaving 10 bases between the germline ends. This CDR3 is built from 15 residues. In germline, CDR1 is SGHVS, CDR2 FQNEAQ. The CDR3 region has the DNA TGTGCCAGCAGCTTAAGTCTGGCCACTAACTATGGCTACACCTTC. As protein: CASSLSLATNYGYTF.

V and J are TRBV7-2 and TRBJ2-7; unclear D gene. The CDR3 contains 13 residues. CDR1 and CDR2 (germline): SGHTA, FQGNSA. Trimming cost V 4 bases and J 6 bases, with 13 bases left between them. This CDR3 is CASSYQQTVEQYF. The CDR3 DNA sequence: TGTGCCAGCAGCTACCAACAGACGGTCGAGCAGTACTTC.

The CDR3 loop reads CASSPRGGQYF. In DNA form, the CDR3 reads TGTGCCAGCTCCCCTAGGGGGGGGCAGTACTTC. V usage is TRBV18 and J usage is TRBJ2-7; D may be TRBD2 (7 bases). CDR3 length: 11 amino acids. The germline CDR1 and CDR2 sequences are KGHSH and LQKENI. The V and J ends lost 6 bases and 9 bases respectively, with 12 bases between them.

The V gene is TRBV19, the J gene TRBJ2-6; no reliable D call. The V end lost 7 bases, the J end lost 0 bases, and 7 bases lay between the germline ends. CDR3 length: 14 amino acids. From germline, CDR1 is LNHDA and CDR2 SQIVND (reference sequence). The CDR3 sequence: CASNSASGANVLTF. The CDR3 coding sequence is TGTGCCAGTAACTCAGCCTCTGGGGCCAACGTCCTGACTTTC.